The 29 T cell receptor beta chains below were found in one sample sequenced in a study of shared clonotypes between healthy human individuals. Some clones are missing from TCRdb's copy, which holds only in-frame ones; the method was immunoSEQ multiplex PCR. Among about 600,000 clones listed, about 95% were seen once. Terminally differentiated effector memory CD45RA+ cells were left out of the naive CD8 fraction, which was CD45RO-negative and positively selected for CCR7. The sample was naive CD8+ T cells sorted from blood. These receptors came from a woman aged 25-40 years in good health.

V and J are TRBV7-8 and TRBJ2-2, with D uncertain. CDR1 and CDR2 from the germline V gene are SGHVS and FQNEAQ. CDR3 length: 14 amino acids. V was pared by 1 base and J by 5 bases, with 8 bases between. The CDR3 spells CASSLERTTGELFF. CDR3 in DNA: TGTGCCAGCAGCTTAGAGAGGACGACCGGGGAGCTGTTTTTT.

This chain links TRBV6-6 with TRBJ2-3, with 9 bases that match TRBD2. Germline values: CDR1 MNHNY, CDR2 SVGAGI (reference sequence). This CDR3 has 15 amino acids. With 7 bases clipped from V and 1 base from J, the junction kept 6 bases outside the gene matches. CDR3 in amino acids: CASTWTSEGTDTQYF. The CDR3 bases are TGTGCCAGCACATGGACTAGCGAGGGCACAGATACGCAGTATTTT.

In regard to this clone: This same CDR3 is encoded by further DNA sequences in the sample. The chain carries TRBV27 and TRBJ2-1; D call uncertain. Germline V gene data show CDR1 as MNHEY and CDR2 as SMNVEV (reference sequence). This CDR3 is built from 15 residues. V was shortened by 3 bases and J by 0 bases, with 9 bases between the two germline ends. As DNA, the CDR3 is TGTGCCAGCAGTTTGAGCGTCAGCTCCTACAATGAGCAGTTCTTC. Residues: CASSLSVSSYNEQFF.

This chain joins TRBV7-9 and TRBJ2-1, with 8 bases identical to TRBD2. There are 16 residues in the CDR3. The germline V gene has CDR1 SEHNR and CDR2 FQNEAQ (reference sequence). With V trimmed by 1 base and J by 15 bases, 17 bases remained unmatched. The CDR3 nucleotides read TGTGCCAGCAGCTTAGAAACTACTAGCGGCCCTTCTGGAGGGTTCTTC. This codes for CASSLETTSGPSGGFF.

This clone was seen a handful of times. Given the absence of the conserved phenylalanine or tryptophan at the CDR3 end, a read error is likely. The limits of the CDR3 on the DNA are not certain, so only TCRdb's listed CDR3 is given. The chain is built from TRBV20-1 and TRBJ1-1. Germline V gives CDR1 DFQATT, CDR2 SNEGSKA (reference sequence). Inclusive of both ends, the CDR3 amounts to 9 amino acids. The CDR3 spells CSAIDGILG.

The chain combines TRBV15 with TRBJ2-1; D call uncertain. This CDR3 is built from 14 residues. Trimming stripped 3 bases from V and 8 bases from J, with 14 bases between. Germline loops: CDR1 LNHNV, CDR2 YYDKDF (reference sequence). The CDR3 DNA reads as TGTGCCACCAGCAGTTCTCCGGAATGGGATGAGCAGTTCTTC. Amino acids: CATSSSPEWDEQFF.

CDR3 protein: CASSHSYGYTF. The CDR3 DNA follows: TGTGCCAGCAGCCACAGCTATGGCTACACCTTC. The rearrangement links TRBV13 to TRBJ1-2; D gene ambiguous. Germline CDR1 is PRHDT and CDR2 is FYEKMQ (reference sequence). There are 11 residues in the CDR3. V gave up 5 bases and J gave up 4 bases, with 5 bases separating them.

CDR3 in amino acids: CSVTGLGPTTYEQYF. CDR3 nucleotide sequence: TGCAGCGTTACCGGACTAGGCCCAACAACCTACGAGCAGTACTTC. V gene TRBV29-1 combines with J gene TRBJ2-7; 7 bases map to TRBD2. V dropped 5 bases and J dropped 2; count of bases not matched to a gene: 12. Germline V gives CDR1 SQVTM, CDR2 ANQGSEA. The CDR3 extends over 15 amino acids.

The J gene is TRBJ1-6, the V gene TRBV29-1; 9 nucleotides match TRBD1. This CDR3 has 15 amino acids. Per germline, CDR1 SQVTM and CDR2 ANQGSEA. J was trimmed by 10 bases and V by 7 bases; bases with no gene match: 14. CDR3 region: CSALLGGTGTSPLHF. DNA of the CDR3: TGCAGCGCGCTCCTCGGAGGGACAGGGACCTCACCCCTCCACTTT. The complete variable domain, with remaining parts taken from reference TRBV29-1 and TRBJ1-6, reads SAVISQKPSRDICQRGTSLTIQCQVDSQVTMMFWYRQQPGQSLTLIATANQGSEATYESGFVIDKFPISRPNLTFSTLTVSNMSPEDSSIYLCSALLGGTGTSPLHFGNGTRLTVT.

The chain couples TRBV5-1 to TRBJ2-7, with D uncertain. Germline V gene data show CDR1 as SGHRS and CDR2 as YFSETQ. V was cut by 2 bases and J by 1 base, with 10 bases left in between. The CDR3 extends over 14 amino acids. The CDR3 loop is CASSFLGASYEQYF. The CDR3 coding sequence is TGCGCCAGCAGCTTTTTGGGCGCGTCCTACGAGCAGTACTTC.

The rearrangement uses TRBV13 and TRBJ2-7; a possible D gene is TRBD2 (6 bases). The V and J ends lost 5 bases and 7 bases respectively, with 15 bases between them. CDR3 length: 13 residues. Germline CDR1 and CDR2: PRHDT and FYEKMQ (reference sequence). CDR3 protein: CASSIRDSWEQYF. The CDR3 DNA is TGTGCCAGCAGCATCCGGGACTCGTGGGAGCAGTACTTC.

The chain uses TRBV14 and TRBJ2-3; TRBD2 is a possible D gene (5 bases). Trimming cost V 4 bases and J 0 bases, with 11 bases left between them. The germline V gene has CDR1 SGHDN and CDR2 FVKESK. CDR3 length: 15 amino acids. The CDR3, as DNA: TGTGCCAGCAGCCCTCTGCGGGTAAGCACAGATACGCAGTATTTT. This encodes CASSPLRVSTDTQYF.

In its sample, this clone was seen once. J is TRBJ2-3 and V is TRBV9; D is perhaps TRBD2 (6 bases). CDR3 length: 14 amino acids. The V gene lost 0 bases and the J gene lost 2 bases, with 7 bases spanning the gap. Germline-derived CDR1 and CDR2 are SGDLS and YYNGEE. The CDR3 is CASSVAGLTDTQYF. Here the CDR3 DNA reads TGTGCCAGCAGCGTAGCGGGACTCACAGATACGCAGTATTTT.

This chain joins TRBV4-1 and TRBJ2-7; the match to TRBD1 covers 11 bases. This CDR3 comprises 15 residues. Germline CDR1 and CDR2: MGHRA and YSYEKL. V trimming: 5 bases; J trimming: 3 bases; junction bases outside the gene matches: 6. CDR3 loop: CASSDRGTGGYEQYF. In nucleotides, the CDR3 is TGCGCCAGCAGCGATCGTGGGACAGGGGGCTACGAGCAGTACTTC.

This chain uses TRBV4-1 with TRBJ2-1; 10 bases align to TRBD2. This CDR3 is built from 14 residues. V was clipped by 5 bases and J by 5 bases; unmatched bases: 3. CDR1 MGHRA and CDR2 YSYEKL come from the germline V gene. The CDR3 DNA follows: TGCGCCAGCAGCATAGGACTAGCGGACAATGAGCAGTTCTTC. Translation gives CASSIGLADNEQFF.

V and J are TRBV28 and TRBJ2-1; TRBD1 aligns across 8 bases. Per germline, CDR1 MDHEN and CDR2 SYDVKM. The CDR3 contains 15 residues. V lost 4 bases to trimming and J lost 4 bases; unmatched junction nucleotides: 6. The CDR3 DNA sequence: TGTGCCAGCAGTTACCCCTGGACAGGGTACAATGAGCAGTTCTTC. The encoded protein is CASSYPWTGYNEQFF.

The chain links TRBV28 to TRBJ2-5; the match to TRBD1 covers 7 bases. The CDR3 is 15 residues long. V lost 5 bases to trimming and J lost 4 bases; unmatched junction nucleotides: 10. Germline assignment: CDR1 MDHEN and CDR2 SYDVKM. CDR3 amino acids: CASSHPTGNVETQYF. The CDR3 DNA is TGTGCCAGCAGTCACCCGACAGGGAACGTAGAGACCCAGTACTTC.

The sample holds a few counts of this clone. V gene TRBV9 combines with J gene TRBJ2-3, with 10 bases that match TRBD2. In germline, CDR1 is SGDLS, CDR2 YYNGEE. The trim removed 3 bases at V and 1 base at J, leaving 2 bases unmatched. CDR3 length: 15 amino acids. The CDR3 DNA reads TGTGCCAGCAGCGCCGGGACTAGCGGCACAGATACGCAGTATTTT. Residues: CASSAGTSGTDTQYF.

This clone was picked up one time. J is TRBJ1-5 and V is TRBV6-1; D remains unclear. Trimming removed 4 bases at V and 8 bases at J, with 12 bases between. CDR1 is MNHNS, CDR2 SASEGT, per germline. CDR3 size: 13 residues. CDR3 sequence: CASSAPPIKPQHF. Here the CDR3 DNA reads TGTGCCAGCAGTGCCCCACCTATCAAGCCCCAGCATTTT.

The CDR3 DNA reads as TGTGCCAGTAGTATAGATGGGACGGCGACTAACTATGGCTACACCTTC. This sequence encodes CASSIDGTATNYGYTF. The rearrangement joins TRBV19 to TRBJ1-2, with D tentatively TRBD1 (5 bases). The V end lost 0 bases, the J end lost 0 bases, and 11 bases lay between the germline ends. The germline gives CDR1 LNHDA, CDR2 SQIVND (reference sequence). The CDR3 loop spans 16 amino acids.

The chain joins TRBV5-5 to TRBJ2-7; 7 nucleotides align to TRBD1. The CDR3 extends over 14 amino acids. V shed 0 bases and J 4 bases; nucleotides not matched to a gene: 4. Germline CDR1 is SGHKS and CDR2 is YYEKEE (reference sequence). The CDR3, as DNA: TGTGCCAGCAGCTTGGGACAGGGAGTGTACGAGCAGTACTTC. Its translation is CASSLGQGVYEQYF. The full variable domain, completed using reference TRBV5-5 and TRBJ2-7, is DAGVTQSPTHLIKTRGQQVTLRCSPISGHKSVSWYQQVLGQGPQFIFQYYEKEERGRGNFPDRFSARQFPNYSSELNVNALLLGDSALYLCASSLGQGVYEQYFGPGTRLTVT.

The V call is TRBV27, the J call TRBJ2-2; 12 positions agree with TRBD2. V shed 3 bases and J 4 bases; nucleotides not matched to a gene: 3. This CDR3 has 16 amino acids. In germline, CDR1 is MNHEY, CDR2 SMNVEV (reference sequence). CDR3: CASSLMGLAGTGELFF. CDR3 in DNA: TGTGCCAGCAGTTTGATGGGACTAGCGGGCACCGGGGAGCTGTTTTTT.

The genes are TRBV27 and TRBJ2-1; the D gene is possibly TRBD1 (7 bases). V was clipped by 6 bases and J by 6 bases, with 15 bases between them. Germline CDR1 reads MNHEY; CDR2 reads SMNVEV (reference sequence). CDR3 size: 14 residues. CDR3 sequence reads: CASSRGGTANEQFF. The CDR3 DNA reads TGTGCCAGCAGCCGAGGGGGGACAGCCAATGAGCAGTTCTTC.

The genes are TRBV18 and TRBJ2-2; the D is unclear. V was shortened by 3 bases and J by 1 base, with 3 bases between the two germline ends. Germline V gene lookup returns CDR1 KGHSH and CDR2 LQKENI. The CDR3 has 13 amino acids. This CDR3 is CASSPENTGELFF. The CDR3 nucleotides read TGTGCCAGCTCACCGGAGAACACCGGGGAGCTGTTTTTT.

This sequence joins TRBV6-4 and TRBJ2-1; the D is unclear. The CDR3 spans 14 residues. V lost 6 bases to trimming and J lost 1 base, with 10 bases between them. Germline V gene data show CDR1 as MRHNA and CDR2 as SNTAGT. The CDR3 region has the DNA TGTGCCAGCAGCCTCCGGATATCCTACAATGAGCAGTTCTTC. Protein: CASSLRISYNEQFF.

This chain joins TRBV30 and TRBJ2-7; D is possibly TRBD2 (5 bases). The germline V and J ends were trimmed by 2 bases and 0 bases, with 8 bases remaining between them. The CDR3 totals 13 residues. The germline V gene has CDR1 GTSNPN and CDR2 SVGIG (reference sequence). CDR3 amino acids: CAWSLGLSYEQYF. The CDR3 region has the DNA TGTGCCTGGAGTCTAGGACTCTCCTACGAGCAGTACTTC. Using reference TRBV30 and TRBJ2-7 for the parts outside the CDR3, the full variable domain is SQTIHQWPATLVQPVGSPLSLECTVEGTSNPNLYWYRQAAGRGLQLLFYSVGIGQISSEVPQNLSASRPQDRQFILSSKKLLLSDSGFYLCAWSLGLSYEQYFGPGTRLTVT.

A word on this clone: The sample has other DNA sequences that encode this CDR3 too. The genes are TRBV19 and TRBJ2-7, with D hard to call. The germline gives CDR1 LNHDA, CDR2 SQIVND (reference sequence). CDR3 length: 13 residues. Trimming stripped 6 bases from V and 0 bases from J, with 9 bases between. The CDR3 sequence: CASSPDTSYEQYF. The CDR3 coding sequence is TGTGCCAGTAGCCCTGACACCTCCTACGAGCAGTACTTC.

The chain employs TRBV6-5 and TRBJ2-7; 7 bases are a match to TRBD2. Germline CDR1 MNHEY, CDR2 SVGAGI. This CDR3 spans 13 amino acids. After removal of 6 bases from V and 2 bases from J, the junction contained 4 bases not matched to a gene. The CDR3 sequence: CASSPLAPYEQYF. CDR3 in DNA: TGTGCCAGCAGCCCACTAGCGCCCTACGAGCAGTACTTC.

The chain combines TRBV15 with TRBJ2-2; 8 positions agree with TRBD1. V trimming: 2 bases; J trimming: 5 bases; junction bases outside the gene matches: 10. CDR1 and CDR2 from the germline V gene are LNHNV and YYDKDF (reference sequence). The CDR3 runs 17 residues. As DNA, the CDR3 is TGTGCCACCAGCAGAACCACCTGGACAGGGCAAACCGGGGAGCTGTTTTTT. Translating it yields CATSRTTWTGQTGELFF.